The 22 T cell receptor beta chains given below trace back to one sample, sequenced in a study of identical twins. TCRdb independently ran MiXCR on the 5' RACE reads; one entry per CDR3 protein. The table shows hundreds of thousands of distinct CDR3 sequences, with roughly a quarter occurring only once. The same data also went into a second study, on T cells expressing NK-cell markers.

The specimen was CD4+ T cells sorted from blood. These receptors were obtained from a woman aged 18-29 years in good health.

The chain is built from TRBV9 and TRBJ2-4, with a tentative D call TRBD2 (6 bases). The germline gives CDR1 SGDLS, CDR2 YYNGEE. Between the trimmed V and J ends, which lost 3 bases and 0 bases, there was a span of 10 bases. The CDR3 is 15 residues long. The CDR3 sequence is CASSGAGLAKNIQYF. CDR3 in DNA: TGTGCCAGCAGCGGAGCGGGCCTAGCCAAAAACATTCAGTACTTC. Variable domain in full (rest from reference TRBV9 and TRBJ2-4): DSGVTQTPKHLITATGQRVTLRCSPRSGDLSVYWYQQSLDQGLQFLIQYYNGEERAKGNILERFSAQQFPDLHSELNLSSLELGDSALYFCASSGAGLAKNIQYFGAGTRLSVL.

This clonotype has only a few counts. This chain connects TRBV5-1 to TRBJ1-2; 7 bases agree with TRBD1. V was clipped by 0 bases and J by 3 bases; unmatched bases: 5. Germline CDR1 reads SGHRS; CDR2 reads YFSETQ. The CDR3 has 15 residues. The CDR3 region has the DNA TGCGCCAGCAGCTTGGACTGGACAGGAGACTATGGCTACACCTTC. Translating it yields CASSLDWTGDYGYTF.

This clonotype showed up just a few times. This chain connects TRBV11-2 to TRBJ2-1, with TRBD2 as a possible D gene (6 bases). There are 15 residues in the CDR3. The ends were cut back, 3 bases at V and 7 bases at J, with 16 bases in the middle. The germline gives CDR1 SGHAT, CDR2 FQNNGV. The CDR3 DNA is TGTGCCAGCAGCTTTCAAAGGAGGGAATGGAATGAGCAGTTCTTC. It codes for CASSFQRREWNEQFF.

The chain has TRBV27 and TRBJ1-1; 7 bases line up with TRBD1. The germline V gene has CDR1 MNHEY and CDR2 SMNVEV (reference sequence). Unmatched junction bases numbered 9, after V lost 6 bases and J lost 5 bases. The CDR3 runs 14 residues. The chain's CDR3 is CASSQTGVRTEAFF. In nucleotides, the CDR3 is TGTGCCAGCAGCCAAACAGGGGTACGAACTGAAGCTTTCTTT.

The chain is built from TRBV4-3 and TRBJ2-6; D is unclear. Per the germline V gene, CDR1 is LGHNA and CDR2 is YSLEER. There are 15 residues in the CDR3. V was pared by 1 base and J by 2 bases, with 6 bases between. The CDR3: CASSQVGPGANVLTF. CDR3 coding DNA: TGCGCCAGCAGCCAAGTCGGGCCTGGGGCCAACGTCCTGACTTTC.

The chain is built from TRBV28 and TRBJ2-1; D not certain. Trimming removed 3 bases at V and 7 bases at J, with 4 bases between. Looked up from germline, CDR1 is MDHEN and CDR2 is SYDVKM. This CDR3 spans 11 amino acids. In DNA form, the CDR3 reads TGTGCCAGCAGTTTTGTAAATGAGCAGTTCTTC. Amino acids: CASSFVNEQFF. Combining the CDR3 with reference TRBV28 and TRBJ2-1 gives the whole variable domain DVKVTQSSRYLVKRTGEKVFLECVQDMDHENMFWYRQDPGLGLRLIYFSYDVKMKEKGDIPEGYSVSREKKERFSLILESASTNQTSMYLCASSFVNEQFFGPGTRLTVL.

The V gene is TRBV27, the J gene TRBJ2-7, with D perhaps TRBD1 or TRBD2 (5 bases each). The CDR3 is 15 amino acids. V was trimmed by 3 bases and J by 1 base, leaving 13 bases between them. Germline CDR1 and CDR2: MNHEY and SMNVEV (reference sequence). The CDR3 protein is CASSFGASSSYEQYF. The CDR3 region has the DNA TGTGCCAGCAGTTTCGGGGCGTCGAGTTCCTACGAGCAGTACTTC.

In this sample, this clonotype turned up a few times. The rearrangement joins TRBV4-3 to TRBJ2-1, with D unresolved. Deletions cut 1 base from V and 13 bases from J, with 14 bases between. In germline, CDR1 is LGHNA, CDR2 YSLEER. This CDR3 has 13 residues. CDR3 protein: CASSQVEAGYQFF. The DNA of the CDR3 is TGCGCCAGCAGCCAAGTTGAGGCAGGTTACCAGTTCTTC.

At least ten counts were recorded for this clonotype. The chain couples TRBV7-9 to TRBJ2-1, with TRBD2 matching over 10 bases. V was pared by 3 bases and J by 7 bases, with 6 bases of the junction left unmatched. Germline CDR1 is SEHNR and CDR2 is FQNEAQ (reference sequence). The CDR3 has 15 residues. CDR3 sequence reads: CASSLASGSGNEQFF. The DNA for the CDR3 is TGTGCCAGCAGCTTGGCTAGCGGGAGCGGGAATGAGCAGTTCTTC.

The V and J genes are TRBV12-3 or TRBV12-4 and TRBJ2-3, with 10 positions matching TRBD2. The CDR3 contains 18 residues. After removal of 10 bases from V and 6 bases from J, the junction contained 22 bases not matched to a gene. The CDR3 nucleotides are TGTGCCATCAGCCCCCTATTTCAGTCAGCGGGAGGGTCCGATACGCAGTATTTT. This encodes CAISPLFQSAGGSDTQYF.

DNA for the CDR3: TGCGCCAGCAGCTACGGGACTAGCGGTAACCAAGAGACCCAGTACTTC. It specifies CASSYGTSGNQETQYF. This chain uses TRBV5-1 with TRBJ2-5, with 11 bases identical to TRBD2. There are 16 residues in the CDR3. CDR1 and CDR2 (germline): SGHRS, YFSETQ. V trimming: 3 bases; J trimming: 0 bases; junction bases outside the gene matches: 4.

In this sample, this clonotype turned up a few times. The rearrangement uses TRBV12-3 or TRBV12-4 and TRBJ2-7; 7 bases fit TRBD1. The CDR3 contains 14 residues. The V and J ends lost 4 bases and 6 bases, in that order; junction bases with no gene match: 9. The DNA of the CDR3 is TGTGCCAGCAGTTCCAGACAGGGCCTCCGCGAGCAGTACTTC. It specifies CASSSRQGLREQYF.

This clonotype has only a few counts. The V and J genes are TRBV5-1 and TRBJ2-7; perhaps TRBD2 as D (6 bases). Looked up from germline, CDR1 is SGHRS and CDR2 is YFSETQ. With 1 base removed from V and 2 bases from J, the gap between germline ends came to 7 bases. The CDR3 runs 13 residues. For the CDR3, the DNA is TGCGCCAGCAGCTTGAGGGAGGCCTACGAGCAGTACTTC. Its translation is CASSLREAYEQYF.

The chain joins TRBV10-3 to TRBJ2-7; TRBD2 might be the D (5 bases). V shed 7 bases and J shed 6 bases, with 13 bases lying between them. In germline, CDR1 is ENHRY, CDR2 SYGVKD. The CDR3 spans 12 residues. The CDR3 loop is CAITADGVEQYF. Here the CDR3 DNA reads TGTGCCATCACCGCCGACGGGGTCGAGCAGTACTTC.

This clonotype occurred a few times. This chain links TRBV18 with TRBJ2-7; the D gene could be TRBD1 or TRBD2 (6 bases each). Deletions cut 3 bases from V and 3 bases from J, with 18 bases between. Germline V gene data show CDR1 as KGHSH and CDR2 as LQKENI. The CDR3 covers 16 residues. CDR3 sequence: CASSPGIGGYGYEQYF. In DNA form, the CDR3 reads TGTGCCAGCTCACCGGGAATAGGGGGGTATGGCTACGAGCAGTACTTC. Full variable domain (outside the CDR3, taken from reference TRBV18 and TRBJ2-7): NAGVMQNPRHLVRRRGQEARLRCSPMKGHSHVYWYRQLPEEGLKFMVYLQKENIIDESGMPKERFSAEFPKEGPSILRIQQVVRGDSAAYFCASSPGIGGYGYEQYFGPGTRLTVT.

The chain combines TRBV6-1 with TRBJ2-2; D possibly matches TRBD1 or TRBD2 (6 bases each). V was shortened by 9 bases and J by 4 bases, with 15 bases between the two germline ends. CDR3 length: 14 residues. Germline V gives CDR1 MNHNS, CDR2 SASEGT. CDR3 in amino acids: CASVGGRGTGELFF. CDR3 DNA sequence: TGTGCCAGTGTGGGGGGCAGGGGCACCGGGGAGCTGTTTTTT.

This clonotype occurred a few times. The genes are TRBV27 and TRBJ2-7; 10 bases agree with TRBD1. V lost 8 bases to trimming and J lost 7 bases; unmatched junction nucleotides: 11. This CDR3 is built from 14 residues. Germline V gene lookup returns CDR1 MNHEY and CDR2 SMNVEV (reference sequence). The CDR3, as DNA: TGTGCCAGCCGGGAGGACAGGGGGTCTTGGGAGCAGTACTTC. Its translation is CASREDRGSWEQYF.

V is TRBV3-1 and J is TRBJ2-7; D is perhaps TRBD1 or TRBD2 (5 bases each). The CDR3 sequence is 13 residues long. Germline V gives CDR1 LGHDT, CDR2 YNNKEL (reference sequence). V was shortened by 2 bases and J by 3 bases, with 8 bases between the two germline ends. CDR3 region: CASSQNGGYEQYF. The CDR3 DNA sequence: TGTGCCAGCAGCCAAAATGGGGGCTACGAGCAGTACTTC.

The V call is TRBV7-2, the J call TRBJ2-7; D remains ambiguous. Between the trimmed V and J ends, which lost 0 bases and 6 bases, there was a span of 9 bases. The germline V gene encodes CDR1 SGHTA and CDR2 FQGNSA. This CDR3 is 13 amino acids long. Here the CDR3 reads CASSLALKTEQYF. Written as DNA, the CDR3 is TGTGCCAGCAGCTTAGCCCTGAAGACCGAGCAGTACTTC. Full variable domain (missing parts from reference TRBV7-2 and TRBJ2-7): GAGVSQSPSNKVTEKGKDVELRCDPISGHTALYWYRQSLGQGLEFLIYFQGNSAPDKSGLPSDRFSAERTGGSVSTLTIQRTQQEDSAVYLCASSLALKTEQYFGPGTRLTVT.

This clonotype was found a few times. The chain combines TRBV12-3 or TRBV12-4 with TRBJ1-2; the D is unclear. The CDR3 contains 12 residues. V was cut by 5 bases and J by 8 bases, with 12 bases left in between. CDR3 in DNA: TGTGCCAGCAGTACCCGACGGAGGGGCTACACCTTC. Protein: CASSTRRRGYTF.

The CDR3 loop reads CSARFPGGRGELFF. The CDR3 DNA sequence: TGCAGTGCTAGGTTTCCGGGCGGGAGAGGGGAGCTGTTTTTT. The V and J genes are TRBV20-1 and TRBJ2-2; 7 nucleotides line up with TRBD2. V trimming: 3 bases; J trimming: 8 bases; junction bases outside the gene matches: 9. Germline CDR1 reads DFQATT; CDR2 reads SNEGSKA (reference sequence). The CDR3 extends over 14 amino acids.

The J gene is TRBJ2-1, the V gene TRBV20-1, with 12 bases fitting TRBD2. CDR1 DFQATT and CDR2 SNEGSKA come from the germline V gene (reference sequence). V shed 5 bases, J shed 8 bases, and the junction held 13 bases outside the gene matches. CDR3 size: 16 residues. The CDR3, as DNA: TGCAGTGCTCACGAAGGACTAGCGGGATCTCTCCATGAGCAGTTCTTC. Translating gives CSAHEGLAGSLHEQFF.